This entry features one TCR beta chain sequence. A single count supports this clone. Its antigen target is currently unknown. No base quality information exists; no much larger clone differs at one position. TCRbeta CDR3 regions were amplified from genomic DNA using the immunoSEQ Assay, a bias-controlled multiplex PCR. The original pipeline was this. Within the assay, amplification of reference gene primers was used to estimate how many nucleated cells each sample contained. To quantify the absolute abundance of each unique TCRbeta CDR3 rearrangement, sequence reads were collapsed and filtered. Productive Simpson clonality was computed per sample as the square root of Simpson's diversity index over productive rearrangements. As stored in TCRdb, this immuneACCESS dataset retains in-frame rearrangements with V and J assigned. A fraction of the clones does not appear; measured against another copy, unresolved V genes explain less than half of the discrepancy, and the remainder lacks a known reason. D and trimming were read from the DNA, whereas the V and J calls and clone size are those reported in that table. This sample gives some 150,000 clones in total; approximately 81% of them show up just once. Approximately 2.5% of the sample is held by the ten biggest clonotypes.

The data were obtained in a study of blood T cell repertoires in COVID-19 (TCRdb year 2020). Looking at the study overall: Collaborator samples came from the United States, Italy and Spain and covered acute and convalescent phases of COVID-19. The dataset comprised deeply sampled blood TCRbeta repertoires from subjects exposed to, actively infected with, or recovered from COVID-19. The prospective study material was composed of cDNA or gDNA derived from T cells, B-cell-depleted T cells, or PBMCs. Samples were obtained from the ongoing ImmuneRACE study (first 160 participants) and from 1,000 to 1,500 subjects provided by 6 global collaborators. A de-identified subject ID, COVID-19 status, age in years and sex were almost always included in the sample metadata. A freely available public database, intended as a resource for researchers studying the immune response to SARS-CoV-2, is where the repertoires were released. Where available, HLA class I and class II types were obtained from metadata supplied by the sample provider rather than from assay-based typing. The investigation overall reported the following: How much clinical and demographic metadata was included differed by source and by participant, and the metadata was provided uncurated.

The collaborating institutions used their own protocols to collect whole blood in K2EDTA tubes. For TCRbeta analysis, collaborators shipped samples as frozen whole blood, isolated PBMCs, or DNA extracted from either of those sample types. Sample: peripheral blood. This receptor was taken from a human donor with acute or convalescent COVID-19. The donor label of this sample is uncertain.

The sequenced DNA is TGTGCCAGCAGCTTAGCCGGACAGGGAGGCACAGATACGCAGTATTTT. This yields the protein CASSLAGQGGTDTQYF. The rearrangement joined TRBV11-1 to TRBJ2-3, with 8 bases matching TRBD1. The cysteine opens and the phenylalanine closes a CDR3 of 16 amino acids. Kept here is only the CDR3 DNA, which spans 48 bases and is read in frame from base 1. V loses 0 bases at its end and J loses 1 base; junction bases beyond the gene matches: 3. The germline V gene (reference sequence) sets CDR1 to SGHAT and CDR2 to FQDESV.